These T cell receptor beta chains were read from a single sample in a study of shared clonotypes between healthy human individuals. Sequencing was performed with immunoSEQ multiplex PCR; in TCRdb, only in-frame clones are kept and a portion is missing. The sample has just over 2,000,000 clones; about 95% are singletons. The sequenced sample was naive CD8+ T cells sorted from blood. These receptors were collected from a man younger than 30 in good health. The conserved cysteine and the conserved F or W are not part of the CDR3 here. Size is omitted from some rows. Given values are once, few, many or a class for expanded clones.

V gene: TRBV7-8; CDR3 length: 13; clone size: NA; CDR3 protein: ASSLGAGLNTEAF
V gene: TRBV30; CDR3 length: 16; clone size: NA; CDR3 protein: AWSPTGGAQIHTGELF
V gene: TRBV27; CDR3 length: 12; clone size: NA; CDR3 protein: ASSLAGRVSPLH
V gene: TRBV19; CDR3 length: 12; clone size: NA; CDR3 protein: ASSISLGFPEQY
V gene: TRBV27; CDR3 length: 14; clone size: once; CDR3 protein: ASSLGLASSYNEQF
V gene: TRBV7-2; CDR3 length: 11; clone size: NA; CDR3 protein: ASSYYPGDEQF
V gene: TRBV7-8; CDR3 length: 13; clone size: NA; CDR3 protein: ASSPRTSESYEQY
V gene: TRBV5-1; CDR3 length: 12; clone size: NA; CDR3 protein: ASSLEQGGDEQY
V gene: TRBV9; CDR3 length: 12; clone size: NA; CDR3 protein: ASSVFEGEDEQF
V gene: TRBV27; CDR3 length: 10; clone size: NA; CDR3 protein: ASSPSHTTKF
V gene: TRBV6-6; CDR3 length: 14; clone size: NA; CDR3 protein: ASSIRAGGLSYEQY
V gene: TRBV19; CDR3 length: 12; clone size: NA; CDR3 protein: ASSISRGEWAQH
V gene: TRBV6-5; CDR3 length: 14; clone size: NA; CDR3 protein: ASSSGLAGGGGELF
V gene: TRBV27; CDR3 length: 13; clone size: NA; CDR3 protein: ASSLGQINNQPQH
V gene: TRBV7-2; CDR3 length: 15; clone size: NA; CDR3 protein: ASSSGWGGTSTDTQY
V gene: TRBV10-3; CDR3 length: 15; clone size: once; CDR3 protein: AISEIFGQGSQETQY